The clone carrying this T cell receptor (beta chain) came up many times. Assay used: immunoSEQ multiplex PCR; TCRdb lists only in-frame clones, some missing. Of under 300,000 clones listed, around four fifths are singletons. The data are from a study of blood T cell repertoires in COVID-19. Study at large: PBMCs, B-cell-depleted T cells, or T cells were the source of the cDNA or gDNA that made up the material.

The CDR3 length is 14 residues. The study drew participants aged about 18 to 90 years from 20 to 30 US areas. What the recovered Cohort 3 donors had was two negative PCRs, clearance, or symptom resolution. The rearrangement joins TRBV12-2 to TRBJ1-6; TRBD1, as called in the table, went unchecked against the DNA. TRBV12-2 is designated a pseudogene. Sequences were obtained from PBMCs or T cells enriched from blood (not recorded which). This receptor was obtained from a man between 40 and 49 years old who had recovered from COVID-19. CDR3 loop: CASRFRGNNSPLHF. The CDR3 bases are TGTGCAAGTCGCTTCAGGGGTAATAATTCACCCCTCCACTTT.